Presented here are 27 T cell receptor beta chains from one specimen sequenced in a study of human T cells and chemical hapten exposure. Documented time point: patch test 1, 2 weeks after DPC sensitization. Treatment in this sample: therapeutic diphenylcyclopropenone sensitization with weekly scalp DPC. The starting material, unfractionated whole blood, was used for total RNA extraction. MiXCR, applied by TCRdb to the RACE reads, yields one record per CDR3 protein. Of roughly 52,000 distinct CDR3 sequences detected, approximately 9.9% appear once; the ten largest clones hold under 2%. The material sequenced was whole blood, taken in connection with sensitization to the hapten diphenylcyclopropenone (DPC). The source of these receptors is a woman aged 40 to 50 with alopecia areata. Some clones in this sample may be carry-over from other donors' samples.

This clonotype was seen at least ten times. The chain has TRBV9 and TRBJ2-1, with D unclear. The CDR3 is made up of 12 amino acids. The germline V gene encodes CDR1 SGDLS and CDR2 YYNGEE. The germline V and J ends were trimmed by 4 bases and 7 bases, with 9 bases remaining between them. The CDR3 sequence is CASSQFPNEQFF. CDR3 DNA: TGTGCCAGCAGCCAGTTCCCTAATGAGCAGTTCTTC.

In its sample, this clonotype was seen many times. This chain connects TRBV30 to TRBJ1-5; D is ambiguous. The CDR3 length is 13 residues. The germline V gene has CDR1 GTSNPN and CDR2 SVGIG (reference sequence). V dropped 2 bases and J dropped 4 bases, with 9 bases sitting between them. CDR3 bases: TGTGCCTGGAGTTTCGATGAGAATCAGCCCCAGCATTTT. Translation gives CAWSFDENQPQHF.

This clonotype was detected ten times or more. The chain has TRBV29-1 and TRBJ2-7; the D gene could be TRBD1 or TRBD2 (5 bases each). From germline, CDR1 is SQVTM and CDR2 ANQGSEA. V lost 3 bases to trimming and J lost 3 bases, with 6 bases between them. The CDR3 consists of 11 residues. CDR3 sequence: CSVEGDYEQYF. CDR3 in DNA: TGCAGCGTTGAGGGGGACTACGAGCAGTACTTC.

This clonotype has a count of ten or more. The J gene is TRBJ2-7, the V gene TRBV12-3 or TRBV12-4; D not certain. Between the trimmed V and J ends, which lost 2 bases and 2 bases, there was a span of 7 bases. This CDR3 contains 13 residues. The CDR3 DNA follows: TGTGCCAGCAGTTTAATGACGACCTACGAGCAGTACTTC. Translated: CASSLMTTYEQYF.

Note on this clonotype: A much larger clone sits a single nucleotide away, making a read error possible. V gene TRBV10-3 combines with J gene TRBJ2-7; D could derive from TRBD1 or TRBD2 (5 bases each). This CDR3 spans 13 amino acids. Trimming left V 7 bases short and J 6 bases short, with 16 bases between. CDR1 is ENHRY and CDR2 is SYGVKD in the germline V gene. CDR3 loop: CAIKSFGAGEQYF. For the CDR3, the DNA is TGTGCCATCAAAAGTTTCGGGGCTGGCGAGCAGTACTTC.

The rearrangement joins TRBV2 to TRBJ2-1, with 8 bases that match TRBD1. CDR1 is SNHLY and CDR2 is FYNNEI in the germline V gene. The CDR3 has 14 residues. V shed 5 bases and J 3 bases; nucleotides not matched to a gene: 3. The CDR3, as DNA: TGTGCCAGCAGTCCAGGACAGGGCTACAATGAGCAGTTCTTC. Amino acid sequence: CASSPGQGYNEQFF.

This clonotype turned up a few times. J is TRBJ2-5 and V is TRBV7-2; 9 nucleotides line up with TRBD1. Trimming took 3 bases from V and 2 from J; bases not matched to a gene: 1. Per the germline V gene, CDR1 is SGHTA and CDR2 is FQGNSA. The CDR3 spans 14 residues. CDR3 DNA sequence: TGTGCCAGCAGCTTCGACAGGGGGCAAGAGACCCAGTACTTC. Translated, it gives CASSFDRGQETQYF.

The chain joins TRBV11-3 to TRBJ2-7; no definite D call. Germline V gene sequence: CDR1 SGHNT, CDR2 YENEEA. Trimming shortened V by 6 bases and J by 1 base, and 10 bases separated the two germline ends. The CDR3 loop spans 13 amino acids. This CDR3 is CASRSDGSYEQYF. The CDR3 DNA reads TGTGCCAGCAGATCGGACGGATCCTACGAGCAGTACTTC.

This clonotype has a count of ten or more. This chain links TRBV28 with TRBJ1-4; D remains unclear. The CDR3 loop spans 15 amino acids. In germline, CDR1 is MDHEN, CDR2 SYDVKM. Trimming cost V 6 bases and J 4 bases, with 15 bases left between them. CDR3 in DNA: TGTGCCAGCAGGATTTGGGCAGACGATAATGAAAAACTGTTTTTT. Translation gives CASRIWADDNEKLFF.

This clonotype was counted only a few times. The genes are TRBV28 and TRBJ1-6; tentatively, D is TRBD1 (6 bases). Germline lookup yields CDR1 MDHEN and CDR2 SYDVKM. This CDR3 is 12 amino acids long. V was clipped by 7 bases and J by 9 bases, with 10 bases between them. The CDR3 loop is CASMVGASPLHF. The CDR3 DNA follows: TGTGCCAGCATGGTGGGGGCTTCACCCCTCCACTTT.

The chain couples TRBV7-2 to TRBJ1-1; D gene unclear. The germline V and J ends were trimmed by 3 bases and 1 base, with 6 bases remaining between them. The CDR3 runs to 13 residues. Germline lookup yields CDR1 SGHTA and CDR2 FQGNSA. The DNA for the CDR3 is TGTGCCAGCAGCTTTACTTGGAACACTGAAGCTTTCTTT. Encoded protein: CASSFTWNTEAFF.

This clonotype was recorded a few times. The chain uses TRBV5-1 and TRBJ1-6, with D unresolved. This CDR3 is built from 14 residues. V dropped 5 bases and J dropped 5 bases, with 11 bases sitting between them. CDR1 is SGHRS and CDR2 is YFSETQ in the germline V gene. CDR3 DNA sequence: TGCGCCAGCAGACTGCGGGCAGATAATTCACCCCTCCACTTT. It specifies CASRLRADNSPLHF.

The table lists this clonotype with many counts. This rearrangement joins TRBV4-3 to TRBJ1-1; D remains ambiguous. Trimming shortened V by 0 bases and J by 5 bases, and 19 bases separated the two germline ends. Germline assignment: CDR1 LGHNA and CDR2 YSLEER. CDR3 length: 17 residues. The CDR3 reads CASSQDPPQRMATEAFF. CDR3 DNA sequence: TGCGCCAGCAGCCAAGATCCACCCCAGAGGATGGCAACTGAAGCTTTCTTT.

The chain combines TRBV28 with TRBJ2-7, with D maybe TRBD2 (5 bases). This CDR3 is built from 14 residues. V lost 2 bases to trimming and J lost 6 bases, with 14 bases between them. Germline values: CDR1 MDHEN, CDR2 SYDVKM. The CDR3 nucleotides are TGTGCCAGCAGTTTAAACGACTACCTATCCGAGCAGTACTTC. It yields the protein CASSLNDYLSEQYF.

This clonotype turned up a few times. The chain uses TRBV7-2 and TRBJ2-7, with 10 bases matching TRBD2. V lost 1 base to trimming and J lost 3 bases; unmatched junction nucleotides: 3. The V gene's germline CDR1 is SGHTA and CDR2 FQGNSA. This CDR3 comprises 15 residues. The CDR3, as DNA: TGTGCCAGCAGCTTAGAGTCTAGCGGGGGCTACGAGCAGTACTTC. This sequence encodes CASSLESSGGYEQYF.

This clonotype was seen a handful of times. The J gene is TRBJ1-2, the V gene TRBV5-6; the match to TRBD1 covers 7 bases. V gave up 5 bases and J gave up 0 bases; unmatched junction bases: 4. In germline, CDR1 is SGHDT, CDR2 YYEEEE. The CDR3 covers 14 residues. Here the CDR3 DNA reads TGTGCCAGCAGTTTACAGGGGACTAACTATGGCTACACCTTC. Its protein is CASSLQGTNYGYTF.

This clonotype appeared a few times. The chain links TRBV20-1 to TRBJ1-1; 8 nucleotides line up with TRBD1. The CDR3 has 13 residues. Germline CDR1 reads DFQATT; CDR2 reads SNEGSKA (reference sequence). V lost 3 bases, J lost 6 bases, and 6 bases stayed unmatched. For the CDR3, the DNA is TGCAGTGCTAGGGCGACAGGGGAGGCTGAAGCTTTCTTT. Translation: CSARATGEAEAFF.

The chain carries TRBV11-2 and TRBJ2-1; possible D gene TRBD1, 6 bases. Looked up from germline, CDR1 is SGHAT and CDR2 is FQNNGV. Trimming took 5 bases from V and 5 from J, leaving 10 bases between them. This CDR3 spans 13 amino acids. The CDR3 region is CASSADRHNEQFF. Here the CDR3 DNA reads TGTGCCAGCAGCGCAGACAGGCACAATGAGCAGTTCTTC.

There are a few counts of this clonotype. This rearrangement joins TRBV18 to TRBJ2-1; D is unclear. This CDR3 is 15 amino acids long. Germline CDR1 and CDR2: KGHSH and LQKENI. Deletions cut 1 base from V and 2 bases from J, with 9 bases between. CDR3: CASSPRSDTYNEQFF. Here the CDR3 DNA reads TGTGCCAGCTCACCACGGTCAGACACCTACAATGAGCAGTTCTTC.

This clonotype appeared many times. The CDR3 nucleotides are TGTGCCAGCAGCCCTACTAGCTACGAGCAGTACTTC. This gives the protein CASSPTSYEQYF. The chain has TRBV12-3 or TRBV12-4 and TRBJ2-7; D is perhaps TRBD2 (5 bases). V lost 6 bases, J lost 3 bases, and 9 bases lay in between. The CDR3 runs to 12 residues.

V and J are TRBV10-3 and TRBJ1-3, with no clear D. V lost 8 bases and J 3 bases, leaving 5 bases between the germline ends. The CDR3 sequence is 11 residues long. Germline assignment: CDR1 ENHRY and CDR2 SYGVKD. CDR3 nucleotides: TGTGCCATCGGCGGTGGAAACACCATATATTTT. Its translation is CAIGGGNTIYF.

This clonotype was seen many times. The V gene is TRBV6-6, the J gene TRBJ2-4; unclear D gene. This CDR3 region has 16 residues. Germline V gives CDR1 MNHNY, CDR2 SVGAGI (reference sequence). With 0 bases removed from V and 4 bases from J, the gap between germline ends came to 13 bases. CDR3 coding DNA: TGTGCCAGCAGTTACTCGAACAGAGAAAATAAAAACATTCAGTACTTC. It codes for CASSYSNRENKNIQYF.

In the case of this clonotype: A junction boundary mismatches the germline segment, possibly from a read error. The genes are TRBV20-1 and TRBJ2-4, with D perhaps TRBD1 or TRBD2 (6 bases each). The CDR3 consists of 13 residues. Germline CDR1 is DFQATT and CDR2 is SNEGSKA (reference sequence). CDR3 amino acids: CSAIGGSKNIQYF. The CDR3 DNA sequence: TGCAGCGCTATAGGGGGGTCCAAAAACATTCAGTACTTC.

The rearrangement joins TRBV9 to TRBJ1-6, with D hard to call. With 2 bases removed from V and 5 bases from J, the gap between germline ends came to 8 bases. The CDR3 is 14 amino acids. Germline CDR1 reads SGDLS; CDR2 reads YYNGEE. The chain's CDR3 is CASSVLADNSPLHF. The CDR3 bases are TGTGCCAGCAGCGTGCTGGCGGATAATTCACCCCTCCACTTT.

The chain carries TRBV6-1 and TRBJ1-1, with no clear D. Germline CDR1 and CDR2: MNHNS and SASEGT. V lost 6 bases and J lost 8, with 10 bases in between. The CDR3 loop spans 11 amino acids. This CDR3 is CASSRTQEAFF. The CDR3 coding sequence is TGTGCCAGCAGCCGAACGCAGGAAGCTTTCTTT.

This clonotype was recorded a few times. This chain connects TRBV28 to TRBJ2-5, with D perhaps TRBD2 (6 bases). Trimming took 4 bases from V and 4 from J, leaving 16 bases between them. Looked up from germline, CDR1 is MDHEN and CDR2 is SYDVKM. The CDR3 consists of 15 residues. CDR3 protein: CASSSTRDSLETQYF. The CDR3, as DNA: TGTGCCAGCAGTTCCACCCGGGACTCCCTAGAGACCCAGTACTTC.

In its sample, this clonotype was seen a few times. This sequence joins TRBV7-2 and TRBJ1-5; TRBD1 might be the D (5 bases). CDR3 size: 16 residues. The germline CDR1 and CDR2 sequences are SGHTA and FQGNSA. The V gene lost 0 bases and the J gene lost 2 bases, with 11 bases spanning the gap. The CDR3 region has the DNA TGTGCCAGCAGCTTAGCGATGAGGGGCGGCAATCAGCCCCAGCATTTT. Translation: CASSLAMRGGNQPQHF. Using reference TRBV7-2 and TRBJ1-5 for the parts outside the CDR3, the full variable domain is GAGVSQSPSNKVTEKGKDVELRCDPISGHTALYWYRQSLGQGLEFLIYFQGNSAPDKSGLPSDRFSAERTGGSVSTLTIQRTQQEDSAVYLCASSLAMRGGNQPQHFGDGTRLSIL.